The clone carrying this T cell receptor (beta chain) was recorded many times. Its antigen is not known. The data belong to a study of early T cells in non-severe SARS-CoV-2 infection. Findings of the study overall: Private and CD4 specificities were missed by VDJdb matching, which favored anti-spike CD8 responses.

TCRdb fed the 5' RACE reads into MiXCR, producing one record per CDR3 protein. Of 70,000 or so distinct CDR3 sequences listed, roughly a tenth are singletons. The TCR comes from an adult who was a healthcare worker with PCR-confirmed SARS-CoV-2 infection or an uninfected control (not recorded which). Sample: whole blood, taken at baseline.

The CDR3 here is CASSLAFQGSLEQFF. The CDR3 DNA reads as TGTGCCAGCAGCTTAGCGTTTCAGGGGAGTTTGGAGCAGTTCTTC. V is TRBV7-9 and J is TRBJ2-1, with D possibly being TRBD1 (6 bases). Germline CDR1 and CDR2: SEHNR and FQNEAQ (reference sequence). The CDR3 has 15 residues. V shed 0 bases and J shed 10 bases, with 16 bases lying between them.